Below, 31 T cell receptor beta chains from the same sample are listed, as sequenced in a study of T cells in Graves' hyperthyroidism and ophthalmopathy. There were TCR beta CDR3 regions amplified from RNA transcripts. Initially, a first-round RT-PCR of the TCR CDR3 employed the HTBI primer set. TCRdb fed the multiplex PCR reads into MiXCR, producing one record per CDR3 protein. Of 610,000 or so distinct CDR3 sequences in the sample, around 46% were seen once. Material: peripheral blood or thyroid tissue (not recorded which). The source is a woman between 18 and 30 years old with Graves' hyperthyroidism.

This sequence joins TRBV9 and TRBJ2-5; 8 bases map to TRBD2. Per germline, CDR1 SGDLS and CDR2 YYNGEE. The CDR3 loop spans 16 amino acids. The J segment lost 4 bases and the V segment lost 0 bases, leaving 8 bases of the junction unmatched. CDR3 DNA sequence: TGTGCCAGCAGCGTAGAGCCAGCGGGAGTTGCAGAGACCCAGTACTTC. Translation gives CASSVEPAGVAETQYF.

About this clonotype itself: Since no conserved phenylalanine or tryptophan closes the CDR3, a read error is the likely cause. Written as DNA, the CDR3 is TGTGCCAGCTTTGGACTATCCTACGGGCAGTACCTC. This gives the protein CASFGLSYGQYL. The chain carries TRBV2 and TRBJ2-7; D perhaps matches TRBD2 (6 bases). Germline-derived CDR1 and CDR2 are SNHLY and FYNNEI. CDR3 size: 12 residues.

This clonotype was seen ten or more times. V and J are TRBV5-1 and TRBJ2-7, with 8 bases lining up with TRBD2. The junction had 5 bases not matched to a gene; V was cut back by 0 bases and J by 0 bases. The CDR3 loop spans 16 amino acids. Per germline, CDR1 SGHRS and CDR2 YFSETQ. The CDR3 bases are TGCGCCAGCAGCTTGGTGGTAGCGGGATTCTCCTACGAGCAGTACTTC. Protein sequence: CASSLVVAGFSYEQYF.

This chain uses TRBV5-1 with TRBJ1-1, with 8 bases that match TRBD1. This CDR3 spans 15 amino acids. Germline V lookup: CDR1 SGHRS, CDR2 YFSETQ. J lost 3 bases, V lost 3 bases, and 7 bases had no gene match. The CDR3 sequence is CASSSGRGLDTEAFF. CDR3 nucleotides: TGCGCCAGCAGCTCGGGCAGGGGGCTTGACACTGAAGCTTTCTTT.

This clonotype was counted ten times or more. The V call is TRBV4-3, the J call TRBJ1-2, with D unclear. V was clipped by 0 bases and J by 4 bases, with 12 bases between them. This CDR3 is 15 amino acids long. Looked up from germline, CDR1 is LGHNA and CDR2 is YSLEER. The CDR3 DNA reads TGCGCCAGCAGCCAAGATGGGGTATATAGCTATGGCTACACCTTC. Residues: CASSQDGVYSYGYTF.

Concerning this clonotype itself: A junction boundary mismatches the germline segment, possibly from a read error. The V call is TRBV7-6, the J call TRBJ2-2; 7 bases are shared with TRBD1. Gene TRBJ2-3 matches the end of the DNA better, so the J call may be wrong. Germline lookup yields CDR1 SGHVS and CDR2 FNYEAQ. There are 14 residues in the CDR3. The DNA for the CDR3 is TGTGCCGGCAGCTTAGGGGGCCCCACAGGTACGCAGTATTTT. This codes for CAGSLGGPTGTQYF.

This clonotype was detected ten times or more. The J gene is TRBJ1-2, the V gene TRBV29-1, with TRBD1 as a possible D gene (5 bases). Per the germline V gene, CDR1 is SQVTM and CDR2 is ANQGSEA. V lost 7 bases and J 4 bases, leaving 16 bases between the germline ends. The CDR3 sequence is 13 residues long. The CDR3 nucleotides are TGCAGCGGTGGTGACAGCTTCACCTATGGCTACACCTTC. Residues: CSGGDSFTYGYTF. Based on the CDR3 plus reference TRBV29-1 and TRBJ1-2, the full variable domain is SAVISQKPSRDICQRGTSLTIQCQVDSQVTMMFWYRQQPGQSLTLIATANQGSEATYESGFVIDKFPISRPNLTFSTLTVSNMSPEDSSIYLCSGGDSFTYGYTFGSGTRLTVV.

This clonotype was detected only a few times. The chain employs TRBV20-1 and TRBJ2-7; tentative D call: TRBD1 (5 bases). Germline V gives CDR1 DFQATT, CDR2 SNEGSKA (reference sequence). CDR3 length equals 12 residues. The CDR3 DNA follows: TGCAGCTTAGGCCAGGGCAACTACGAGCAGTACTTC. Translating gives CSLGQGNYEQYF.

This clonotype was seen repeatedly, ten times or more. The chain joins TRBV5-1 to TRBJ2-7, with 8 bases fitting TRBD1. CDR3 length equals 13 residues. V trimming: 4 bases; J trimming: 5 bases; junction bases outside the gene matches: 5. Germline-derived CDR1 and CDR2 are SGHRS and YFSETQ. CDR3 in DNA: TGCGCCAGCAGCCCCAGGGGGCTCGACGAGCAGTACTTC. This translates into CASSPRGLDEQYF.

The chain's CDR3 is CASSTPGGAGSSYNEQYF. The DNA for the CDR3 is TGCGCCAGCAGCACACCCGGTGGTGCGGGGAGCTCCTACAATGAGCAGTACTTC. The J gene is TRBJ2-7, the V gene TRBV5-1; possibly TRBD2 for D (6 bases). Germline CDR1 SGHRS, CDR2 YFSETQ. The CDR3 contains 18 residues. The V gene lost 4 bases and the J gene lost 7 bases, with 30 bases spanning the gap.

V and J are TRBV7-2 and TRBJ1-3, with no clear D. This CDR3 contains 15 residues. The germline V gene has CDR1 SGHTA and CDR2 FQGNSA. V was shortened by 1 base and J by 0 bases, with 7 bases between the two germline ends. CDR3 residues: CASSLGVRSGNTIYF. The CDR3 coding sequence is TGTGCCAGCAGCTTAGGCGTCCGCTCTGGAAACACCATATATTTT.

The chain couples TRBV29-1 to TRBJ1-2; D uncertain. Germline assignment: CDR1 SQVTM and CDR2 ANQGSEA. With 8 bases removed from V and 4 bases from J, the gap between germline ends came to 14 bases. The CDR3 is 12 amino acids. This chain's CDR3 is CSSFGSGYGYTF. Here the CDR3 DNA reads TGCAGCAGTTTCGGGAGCGGCTATGGCTACACCTTC.

This clonotype was counted many times. V and J are TRBV12-3 or TRBV12-4 and TRBJ1-1; D is possibly TRBD1 (5 bases). This CDR3 is built from 15 residues. The V end lost 5 bases, the J end lost 4 bases, and 17 bases lay between the germline ends. The CDR3 spells CASSGDVGVSTEAFF. In DNA, the CDR3 is TGTGCCAGCAGTGGGGACGTAGGGGTAAGCACTGAAGCTTTCTTT.

Comments on this clonotype: Since a much larger clone is just one base distant, this may be a read error. This chain joins TRBV2 and TRBJ2-5; 9 nucleotides agree with TRBD2. Germline CDR1 reads SNHLY; CDR2 reads FYNNEI. This CDR3 is built from 16 residues. In DNA form, the CDR3 reads TGTGACAGCAGTGAAGCCGTAGGGACTAGCTGGGAGACCCAGTACTTC. Translated: CDSSEAVGTSWETQYF.

With regard to this clonotype: A junction boundary mismatches the germline segment, possibly from a read error. The chain links TRBV20-1 to TRBJ1-1; D gene ambiguous. The CDR3 is made up of 11 amino acids. Looked up from germline, CDR1 is DFQATT and CDR2 is SNEGSKA (reference sequence). Here the CDR3 DNA reads TGTAGTGCTAGCTTACTAGCGGGAGCTTTCTTT. This sequence encodes CSASLLAGAFF.

This clonotype occurred many times. This chain joins TRBV24-1 and TRBJ1-2; TRBD1 matches at 10 bases. The germline V gene has CDR1 KGHDR and CDR2 SFDVKD. The CDR3 totals 12 residues. Unmatched junction bases numbered 4, after V lost 8 bases and J lost 8 bases. In nucleotides, the CDR3 is TGTGCCACCAACGACAGGGGGCTGGGCTACACCTTC. The encoded protein is CATNDRGLGYTF.

This clonotype has at least ten counts. The chain has TRBV29-1 and TRBJ2-7; D not resolved. The V end was cut by 2 bases, the J end by 2 bases, with 10 bases between. The CDR3 has 13 amino acids. The germline CDR1 and CDR2 sequences are SQVTM and ANQGSEA. The CDR3 coding sequence is TGCAGCGTTGAAAAGCCCGGTACCTACGAGCAGTACTTC. Amino acid sequence: CSVEKPGTYEQYF.

The chain recombines TRBV2 with TRBJ1-1; D is ambiguous. Germline values: CDR1 SNHLY, CDR2 FYNNEI. Trimming shortened V by 3 bases and J by 4 bases, and 12 bases separated the two germline ends. The CDR3 is 14 residues long. The CDR3, as DNA: TGTGCCAGCAGTGATTGGGCCCAAGGCACTGAAGCTTTCTTT. This sequence encodes CASSDWAQGTEAFF.

Ten or more counts support this clonotype. The chain couples TRBV20-1 to TRBJ1-2; TRBD1 matches at 7 bases. This CDR3 region has 12 residues. Germline values: CDR1 DFQATT, CDR2 SNEGSKA (reference sequence). The ends lost 5 bases at V and 2 bases at J; junction bases unmatched: 2. CDR3 residues: CSAYRGNYGYTF. CDR3 coding DNA: TGCAGTGCTTACAGGGGAAACTATGGCTACACCTTC.

This sequence joins TRBV20-1 and TRBJ2-1; the match to TRBD2 covers 7 bases. V was clipped by 6 bases and J by 8 bases; unmatched bases: 10. The CDR3 is 13 residues long. Germline CDR1 DFQATT, CDR2 SNEGSKA (reference sequence). The CDR3 region has the DNA TGCAGTGCGGGAGGGCTTAAGGGAGATGAGCAGTTCTTC. Its protein product is CSAGGLKGDEQFF.

This clonotype was detected only a few times. The junction departs from germline at one end; a sequencing error may be responsible. The V and J genes are TRBV7-4 and TRBJ2-7, with 8 bases lining up with TRBD1. Germline V gene data show CDR1 as SGHVT and CDR2 as SQSDAQ. CDR3 length: 14 amino acids. CDR3 sequence (DNA): TGCGCCAGCAGTCGGACAGGGAGGCCCTACGAGCAGTACTTC. It specifies CASSRTGRPYEQYF.

V is TRBV5-1 and J is TRBJ2-2; D not certain. Germline V gives CDR1 SGHRS, CDR2 YFSETQ. This CDR3 comprises 15 residues. V was clipped by 0 bases and J by 4 bases, with 10 bases between them. This chain's CDR3 is CASSLASRVTGELFF. As DNA, the CDR3 is TGCGCCAGCAGCTTGGCCTCCCGTGTCACCGGGGAGCTGTTTTTT.

This clonotype showed up many times. The genes are TRBV4-3 and TRBJ1-2; D not certain. V was trimmed by 1 base and J by 2 bases, leaving 14 bases between them. CDR3 length: 16 amino acids. Germline values: CDR1 LGHNA, CDR2 YSLEER. In nucleotides, the CDR3 is TGCGCCAGCAGCCAAGTGGTTCGGCTGACCAACTATGGCTACACCTTC. Its translation: CASSQVVRLTNYGYTF.

This sequence joins TRBV2 and TRBJ1-5; D possibly corresponds to TRBD1 (5 bases). CDR3 length: 12 residues. Germline lookup yields CDR1 SNHLY and CDR2 FYNNEI. The CDR3 bases are TGTGCTCCATCTCGACAAGGGGAGCCCCAGCATTTT. Its translation is CAPSRQGEPQHF.

This clonotype came up many times. The chain links TRBV20-1 to TRBJ1-1; D remains unclear. Germline CDR1 reads DFQATT; CDR2 reads SNEGSKA (reference sequence). Trimming removed 4 bases from V and 4 bases from J, with 10 bases in between. The CDR3 consists of 12 residues. The CDR3 loop is CSATRLGTEAFF. CDR3 DNA: TGCAGTGCTACCAGGTTGGGCACTGAAGCTTTCTTT.

The V and J genes are TRBV7-2 and TRBJ1-2; no firm D call. The CDR3 spans 14 residues. V dropped 0 bases and J dropped 8 bases, with 13 bases sitting between them. Germline CDR1 reads SGHTA; CDR2 reads FQGNSA. This CDR3 reads CASSLATSPVGYTF. The CDR3 nucleotides read TGTGCCAGCAGCTTAGCGACTAGCCCTGTCGGCTACACCTTC.

This clonotype was detected many times. The chain has TRBV2 and TRBJ1-5, with 7 bases aligning to TRBD1. J lost 4 bases, V lost 4 bases, and 7 bases had no gene match. This CDR3 comprises 15 residues. Germline CDR1 SNHLY, CDR2 FYNNEI. CDR3 sequence (DNA): TGTGCCAGCAGTGGACAGGGTATAGCAAATCAGCCCCAGCATTTT. Translating it yields CASSGQGIANQPQHF.

This chain links TRBV29-1 with TRBJ2-5; D perhaps matches TRBD2 (6 bases). With 2 bases removed from V and 13 bases from J, the gap between germline ends came to 11 bases. The CDR3 has 10 amino acids. CDR1 is SQVTM and CDR2 is ANQGSEA in the germline V gene. The CDR3 coding sequence is TGCAGCGTTGAATATGGGGGGAGGTACTTC. It translates to CSVEYGGRYF.

This clonotype was found once. The chain links TRBV5-1 to TRBJ2-5; TRBD1 is a possible D gene (6 bases). From germline, CDR1 is SGHRS and CDR2 YFSETQ. The CDR3 sequence is 16 residues long. Between the trimmed V and J ends, which lost 0 bases and 3 bases, there was a span of 15 bases. The CDR3, as DNA: TGCGCCAGCAGCTTGGCCGCAGGGGCAGTGGAAGAGACCCAGTACTTC. It yields the protein CASSLAAGAVEETQYF.

The J gene is TRBJ2-7, the V gene TRBV7-7; D might be TRBD1 or TRBD2, each matching 5 bases. Germline V gives CDR1 SSHAT, CDR2 FNYEAQ (reference sequence). Between the trimmed V and J ends, which lost 5 bases and 5 bases, there was a span of 25 bases. The CDR3 extends over 17 amino acids. The chain's CDR3 is CASSPNVGGALTNEQYF. The CDR3 DNA follows: TGTGCCAGCAGCCCAAATGTTGGGGGAGCCCTCACCAACGAGCAGTACTTC.

This clonotype was seen repeatedly, ten times or more. This chain connects TRBV19 to TRBJ2-5; 7 positions match TRBD1. Unmatched junction bases numbered 6, after V lost 3 bases and J lost 5 bases. CDR3 length: 14 amino acids. The germline CDR1 and CDR2 sequences are LNHDA and SQIVND (reference sequence). For the CDR3, the DNA is TGTGCCAGTAGTATGACAGGGAATGGGGAGACCCAGTACTTC. Its translation is CASSMTGNGETQYF.